These T cell receptor beta chains were read from a single sample in a study of breast tumors, draining lymph nodes, adjacent tissues. MiXCR, run by TCRdb on the multiplex PCR reads, gives a single entry per CDR3 protein. The profile shows 290,000 or so distinct CDR3 sequences, 30% of them singletons. Input material: axillary lymph node tissue. Receptors were obtained from a female donor with breast cancer. Some clones in this sample may be carry-over from other donors' samples. Each CDR3 is given with its conserved first and last residue. D genes are given only for firm matches. Size tells how often a clone was seen (once, few, many) or the class of an expanded clone, and some rows leave it out.

V gene	CDR3 length	clone size	D gene	J gene	CDR3 protein	CDR3 DNA
TRBV4-3	15	many	-	TRBJ2-3	CASSQGVRATDTQYF	TGCGCCAGCAGCCAAGGGGTTAGGGCCACAGATACGCAGTATTTT
TRBV6-1	15	few	-	TRBJ1-3	CASSALAAGLDTIYF	TGTGCCAGCAGTGCACTGGCGGCAGGTTTGGACACCATATATTTT
TRBV29-1	14	-	-	TRBJ1-1	CGVELGQGNTEAFF	TGCGGCGTTGAGCTTGGGCAGGGGAACACTGAAGCTTTCTTT
TRBV10-2	15	-	-	TRBJ2-2	CASNWGPGDTGELFF	TGCGCCAGCAATTGGGGACCGGGAGACACCGGGGAGCTGTTTTTT
TRBV10-3	17	many	TRBD2	TRBJ2-3	CAIRDPGLAGAGDTQYF	TGTGCCATCAGGGACCCGGGACTAGCGGGAGCCGGGGATACGCAGTATTTT
TRBV30	13	-	-	TRBJ2-4	CAWRDLAKNIQYF	TGTGCCTGGAGGGACTTAGCCAAAAACATTCAGTACTTC
TRBV7-3	18	many	TRBD2	TRBJ2-3	CASSLKPRLAGIGDTQYF	TGTGCCAGCAGCTTAAAGCCACGACTAGCGGGAATCGGGGATACGCAGTATTTT
TRBV9	17	few	TRBD2	TRBJ2-1	CASSVEVAGGRYTEQFF	TGTGCCAGCAGCGTAGAGGTAGCGGGAGGGCGTTACACTGAGCAGTTCTTC
TRBV6-6	12	-	-	TRBJ2-4	CASSQKLNIQYF	TGTGCCAGCAGTCAGAAACTGAACATTCAGTACTTC
TRBV5-1	14	many	-	TRBJ2-1	CASSLEGSPNEQFF	TGCGCCAGCAGCTTAGAGGGCAGCCCTAATGAGCAGTTCTTC
TRBV3-1	15	many	TRBD2	TRBJ2-7	CASSLLAGAFYEQYF	TGTGCCAGCAGCCTACTAGCGGGAGCGTTCTACGAGCAGTACTTC
TRBV10-3	15	-	-	TRBJ1-6	CAISDGRSYNSPLHF	TGTGCCATCAGTGACGGGAGGAGCTATAATTCACCCCTCCACTTT
TRBV15	14	many	-	TRBJ2-2	CATSRVRNTGELFF	TGTGCCACCAGCAGAGTCAGGAACACCGGGGAGCTGTTTTTT
TRBV2	15	many	TRBD1	TRBJ2-1	CASSEGDRAYNEQFF	TGTGCCAGCAGTGAAGGGGACAGGGCCTACAATGAGCAGTTCTTC
TRBV20-1	17	-	-	TRBJ1-2	CSARDTRGGTSSGGYTF	TGCAGTGCTAGAGACACGAGGGGGGGCACTTCCTCCGGTGGCTACACCTTC
TRBV5-6	16	-	-	TRBJ2-3	CASSGIGGEPRDTQYF	TGTGCCAGCAGCGGCATAGGGGGGGAGCCCCGGGATACGCAGTATTTT
TRBV5-5	14	many	-	TRBJ1-5	CASSLAPGNQPQHF	TGTGCCAGCAGCTTGGCCCCAGGGAATCAGCCCCAGCATTTT
TRBV7-2	16	many	TRBD2	TRBJ2-7	CASSAPSGRGLYEQYF	TGTGCCAGCAGCGCCCCTAGCGGGAGGGGTCTATACGAGCAGTACTTC
TRBV3-1	13	-	TRBD1	TRBJ2-7	CASSPGQGAAQYF	TGTGCCAGCAGCCCAGGACAGGGGGCGGCGCAGTACTTC
TRBV12-3/TRBV12-4	15	many	-	TRBJ1-4	CASTTSGLGNEKLFF	TGTGCCAGCACCACATCAGGATTGGGGAATGAAAAACTGTTTTTT
TRBV7-4	11	-	-	TRBJ2-2	CASSLAWGQFF	TGTGCCAGCAGCTTAGCGTGGGGGCAGTTTTTT
TRBV11-3	15	many	-	TRBJ2-5	CASSFVRARQETQYF	TGTGCCAGCAGCTTCGTCAGGGCCAGACAAGAGACCCAGTACTTC